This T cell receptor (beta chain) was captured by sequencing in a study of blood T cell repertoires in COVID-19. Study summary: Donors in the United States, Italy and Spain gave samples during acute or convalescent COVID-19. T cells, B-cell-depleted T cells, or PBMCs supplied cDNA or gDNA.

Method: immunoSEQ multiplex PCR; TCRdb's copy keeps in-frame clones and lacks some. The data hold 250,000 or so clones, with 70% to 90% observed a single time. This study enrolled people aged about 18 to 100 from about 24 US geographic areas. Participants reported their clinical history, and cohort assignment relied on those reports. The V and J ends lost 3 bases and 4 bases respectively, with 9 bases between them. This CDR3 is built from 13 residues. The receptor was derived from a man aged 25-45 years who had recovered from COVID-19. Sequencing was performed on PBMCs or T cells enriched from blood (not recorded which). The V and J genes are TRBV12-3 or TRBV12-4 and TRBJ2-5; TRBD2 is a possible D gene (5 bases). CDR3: CASSFISGETQYF. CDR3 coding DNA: TGTGCCAGCAGTTTTATCAGCGGAGAGACCCAGTACTTC.